This entry lists 3 T cell receptor beta chains sequenced from one sample in a study of shared clonotypes between healthy human individuals. Clones were sequenced by immunoSEQ multiplex PCR, and TCRdb holds only the in-frame ones, with some missing. The top ten clones hold about 0.37% of a sample with approximately 2.3 million clones, over 90% of them seen once. The specimen was naive CD4+ T cells from PBMCs. As to subset: CD45RA+ positively selected. The origin of the receptors is a man younger than 35 in good health. Some clones in this sample may be carry-over from other donors' samples.

V gene TRBV28 combines with J gene TRBJ2-5; 7 positions agree with TRBD1. V lost 6 bases and J lost 4; bases outside the gene matches: 5. The CDR3 length is 13 residues. The germline V gene has CDR1 MDHEN and CDR2 SYDVKM. CDR3 protein: CASRLGGGETQYF. Written as DNA, the CDR3 is TGTGCCAGCAGACTAGGGGGCGGAGAGACCCAGTACTTC.

J is TRBJ1-2 and V is TRBV6-1, with 8 positions matching TRBD1. V lost 7 bases and J lost 4; bases outside the gene matches: 11. The CDR3 totals 15 residues. Germline V gives CDR1 MNHNS, CDR2 SASEGT. In DNA, the CDR3 is TGTGCCAGCAAGATAGGACAGGGCGTCGTCTATGGCTACACCTTC. Protein sequence: CASKIGQGVVYGYTF.

CDR3 nucleotides: TGCAGTGCTACGCTCTACAATGAGCAGTTCTTC. Translated, it gives CSATLYNEQFF. The chain couples TRBV20-1 to TRBJ2-1, with D hard to call. Between the trimmed V and J ends, which lost 4 bases and 3 bases, there was a span of 4 bases. The CDR3 has 11 residues. Germline CDR1 and CDR2: DFQATT and SNEGSKA (reference sequence).